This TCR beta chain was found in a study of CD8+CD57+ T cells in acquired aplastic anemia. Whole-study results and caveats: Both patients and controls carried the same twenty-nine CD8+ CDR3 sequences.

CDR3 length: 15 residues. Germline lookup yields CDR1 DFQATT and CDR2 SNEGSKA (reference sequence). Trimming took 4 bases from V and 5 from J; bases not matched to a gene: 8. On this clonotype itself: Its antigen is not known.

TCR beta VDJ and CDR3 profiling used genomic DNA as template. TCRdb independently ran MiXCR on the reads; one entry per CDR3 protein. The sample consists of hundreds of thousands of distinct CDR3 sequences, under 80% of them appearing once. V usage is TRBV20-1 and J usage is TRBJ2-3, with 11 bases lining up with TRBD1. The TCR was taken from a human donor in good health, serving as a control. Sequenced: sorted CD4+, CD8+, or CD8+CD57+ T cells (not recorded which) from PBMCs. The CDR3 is CSAIRDRGEEDTQYF. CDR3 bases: TGCAGTGCTATCCGGGACAGGGGGGAGGAAGATACGCAGTATTTT.